What follows describes a single T cell receptor (beta chain). The repertoire was sequenced with immunoSEQ multiplex PCR; TCRdb's copy has only in-frame clones and lacks some. The data show 13,000 to 15,000 clones, approximately 95% seen once. V lost 5 bases and J 5 bases, leaving 9 bases between the germline ends. Looked up from germline, CDR1 is SEHNR and CDR2 is FQNEAQ (reference sequence). There are 12 residues in the CDR3. The data were taken from a study of T cell changes during pregnancy in multiple sclerosis. The TCR was taken from a female donor in good health, enrolled as a control in a pregnancy study. This specimen was peripheral blood, taken in the second trimester of pregnancy. The chain recombines TRBV7-9 with TRBJ1-2; possibly TRBD1 for D (5 bases). The CDR3 region is CASSAQDYGYTF. The DNA of the CDR3 is TGTGCCAGCAGCGCACAGGATTATGGCTACACCTTC.